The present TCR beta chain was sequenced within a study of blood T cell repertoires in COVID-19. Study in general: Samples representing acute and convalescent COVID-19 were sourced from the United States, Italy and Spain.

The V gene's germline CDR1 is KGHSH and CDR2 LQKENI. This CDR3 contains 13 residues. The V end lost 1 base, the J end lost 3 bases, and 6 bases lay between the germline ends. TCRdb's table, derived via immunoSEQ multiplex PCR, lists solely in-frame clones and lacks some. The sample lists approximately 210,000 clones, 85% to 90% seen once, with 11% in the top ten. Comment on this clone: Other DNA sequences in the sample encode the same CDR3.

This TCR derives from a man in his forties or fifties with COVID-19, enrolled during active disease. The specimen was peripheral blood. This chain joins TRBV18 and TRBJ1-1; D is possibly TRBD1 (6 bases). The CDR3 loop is CASSPQGDTEAFF. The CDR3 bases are TGTGCCAGCTCACCACAGGGGGACACTGAAGCTTTCTTT.